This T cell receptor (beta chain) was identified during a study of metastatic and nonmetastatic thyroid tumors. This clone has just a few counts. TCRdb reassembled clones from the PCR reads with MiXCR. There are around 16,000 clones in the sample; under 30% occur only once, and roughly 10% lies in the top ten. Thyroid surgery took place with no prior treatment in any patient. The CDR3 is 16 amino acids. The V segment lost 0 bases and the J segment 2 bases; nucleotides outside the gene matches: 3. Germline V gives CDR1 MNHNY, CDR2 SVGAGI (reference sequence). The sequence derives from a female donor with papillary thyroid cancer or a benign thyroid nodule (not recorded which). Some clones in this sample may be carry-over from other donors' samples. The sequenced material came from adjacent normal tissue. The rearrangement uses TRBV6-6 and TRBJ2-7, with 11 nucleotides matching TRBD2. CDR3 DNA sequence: TGTGCCAGCAGTTACTCTACTAGCGGGAGTCCCTACGAGCAGTACTTC. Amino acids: CASSYSTSGSPYEQYF.